This TCR beta chain stems from a study of control samples from healthy donors and cancer patients. The germline CDR1 and CDR2 sequences are SGHDN and FVKESK. Trimming took 4 bases from V and 5 from J, leaving 13 bases between them. This CDR3 has 14 amino acids. Libraries were prepared by immunoSEQ multiplex PCR; TCRdb keeps only in-frame clonotypes and omits some of them. The sample holds 120,000 or so clones; over 80% are singletons and the top ten take under 0.7%. This TCR was sampled from a man older than 75 with head and neck cancer. This chain connects TRBV14 to TRBJ2-3; D gene unclear. Sequenced input: PBMCs. Written as DNA, the CDR3 is TGTGCCAGCAGCCGACGTGGGGTGGAAGATACGCAGTATTTT. It specifies CASSRRGVEDTQYF.